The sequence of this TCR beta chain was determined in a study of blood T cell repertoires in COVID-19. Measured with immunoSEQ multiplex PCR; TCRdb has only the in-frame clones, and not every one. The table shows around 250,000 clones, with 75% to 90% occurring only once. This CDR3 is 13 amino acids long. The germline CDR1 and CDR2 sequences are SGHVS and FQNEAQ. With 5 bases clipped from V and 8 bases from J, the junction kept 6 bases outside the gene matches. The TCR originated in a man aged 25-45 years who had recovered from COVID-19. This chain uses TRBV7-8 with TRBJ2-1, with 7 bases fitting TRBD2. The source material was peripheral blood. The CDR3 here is CASSTWTSYEQFF. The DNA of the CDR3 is TGTGCCAGCAGCACCTGGACTAGTTATGAGCAGTTCTTC.